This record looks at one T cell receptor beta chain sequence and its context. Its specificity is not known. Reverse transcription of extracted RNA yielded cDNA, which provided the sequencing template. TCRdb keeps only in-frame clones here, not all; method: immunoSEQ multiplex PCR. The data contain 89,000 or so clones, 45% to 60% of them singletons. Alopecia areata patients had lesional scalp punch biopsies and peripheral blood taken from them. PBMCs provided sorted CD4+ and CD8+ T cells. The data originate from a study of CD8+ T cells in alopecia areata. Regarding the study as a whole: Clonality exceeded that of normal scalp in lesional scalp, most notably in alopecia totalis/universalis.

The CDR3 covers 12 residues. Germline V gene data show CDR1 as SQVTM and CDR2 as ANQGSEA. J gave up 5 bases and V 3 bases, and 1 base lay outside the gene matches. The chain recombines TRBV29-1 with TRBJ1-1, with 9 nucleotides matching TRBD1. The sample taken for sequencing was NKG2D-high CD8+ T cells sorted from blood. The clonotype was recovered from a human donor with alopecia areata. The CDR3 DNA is TGCAGCGTTGACGGGACAGGGACTGAAGCTTTCTTT. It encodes CSVDGTGTEAFF.